This TCR beta chain comes out of a study of Ad26.COV2.S vaccination and SARS-CoV-2 variants. Findings of the study overall: Marked by substantial breadth, spike-specific CD8+ and CD4+ T cell responses were reportedly seen after vaccination. Possibly, TCR breadth and depth analyses underestimated total T cell responses.

V lost 4 bases to trimming and J lost 5 bases, with 6 bases between them. Per the germline V gene, CDR1 is LNHDA and CDR2 is SQIVND (reference sequence). CDR3 length: 12 amino acids. Only in-frame clones appear in the TCRdb table, and some are missing; sequencing was by immunoSEQ multiplex PCR. The table has around 450,000 clones, 75% to 90% seen once. Treatment here: approximately 18 received Ad26.COV2.S at low or high dose, single or two shots; several received placebo; per-sample allocation not given. The investigators took samples on day 63 after the first vaccine or placebo injection. Boston provided a donor who was an adult aged 18-55 years. This clone occurred once. No antigen is known for it.

The source is a person aged 18-65 years who received the Ad26.COV2.S COVID-19 vaccine or a placebo. The sample in question was peripheral blood, obtained in a trial of Ad26.COV2.S vaccine versus placebo. This rearrangement joins TRBV19 to TRBJ1-5, with D uncertain. CDR3 coding DNA: TGTGCCAGTAGTAATATGCATCAGCCCCAGCATTTT. It translates to CASSNMHQPQHF.